Each of the 26 T cell receptor beta chains below was sequenced from the same sample in a study of blood T cells in healthy people across ages. The use of a sample-barcoded 5' primer and a J-beta primer mix characterized a second PCR of about 6 to 11 cycles. In TCRdb, the 5' RACE reads were re-called with MiXCR into one record per CDR3 protein. The table includes 800,000 to 900,000 distinct CDR3 sequences, less than 80% detected once. What was sequenced was blood. These receptors were obtained from a man aged 25 to 45 in good health.

V gene TRBV6-5 combines with J gene TRBJ2-7, with 10 bases matching TRBD1. Germline CDR1 MNHEY, CDR2 SVGAGI. V shed 7 bases, J shed 3 bases, and the junction held 9 bases outside the gene matches. This CDR3 region has 15 residues. CDR3 bases: TGTGCCAGCACCATCGTCCGGGACAGGGGCTACGAGCAGTACTTC. Encoded protein: CASTIVRDRGYEQYF.

The V call is TRBV4-3, the J call TRBJ1-5; TRBD1 matches 9 bases. The V and J ends lost 3 bases and 9 bases, in that order; junction bases with no gene match: 12. Germline CDR1 and CDR2: LGHNA and YSLEER. This CDR3 comprises 16 residues. In nucleotides, the CDR3 is TGCGCCAGCAGCCAGACACTCATACAGGGGGCGGCGCCCCAGCATTTT. Its translation is CASSQTLIQGAAPQHF.

The CDR3 sequence: CASSDSRTSGGGPDTQYF. The CDR3 DNA follows: TGTGCCAGCAGTGACTCCCGGACTAGCGGGGGGGGCCCAGATACGCAGTATTTT. The J gene is TRBJ2-3, the V gene TRBV6-4, with TRBD2 identical over 15 bases. Germline V lookup: CDR1 MRHNA, CDR2 SNTAGT. The CDR3 contains 18 residues. The trim removed 0 bases at V and 4 bases at J, leaving 5 bases unmatched.

In regard to this clonotype: A much larger clone sits a single nucleotide away, making a read error possible. The rearrangement joins TRBV6-5 to TRBJ1-2; 7 bases map to TRBD1. CDR3 length: 16 residues. Germline CDR1 is MNHEY and CDR2 is SVGAGI. The chain's CDR3 is CASSYTRSTGRSGHTF. CDR3 nucleotide sequence: TGTGCCAGCAGTTACACCAGATCGACAGGGCGTTCTGGCCACACCTTC.

V usage is TRBV15 and J usage is TRBJ2-5; 7 nucleotides line up with TRBD2. The better agreement between TRBJ2-7 and the DNA end casts doubt on the J call. The CDR3 runs 13 residues. Germline CDR1 is LNHNV and CDR2 is YYDKDF (reference sequence). The CDR3 DNA reads as TGTGCCACCAGCACCGGGGGGATCTACGAGCAGTACTTC. Translating gives CATSTGGIYEQYF.

V and J are TRBV5-1 and TRBJ1-6, with D unclear. The CDR3 is 13 residues long. Trimming left V 0 bases short and J 5 bases short, with 3 bases between. CDR1 and CDR2 (germline): SGHRS, YFSETQ. Here the CDR3 DNA reads TGCGCCAGCAGCTTGGATGATAATTCACCCCTCCACTTT. This sequence encodes CASSLDDNSPLHF.

The chain joins TRBV20-1 to TRBJ2-3; 8 bases are a match to TRBD1. Germline V gives CDR1 DFQATT, CDR2 SNEGSKA (reference sequence). The CDR3 length is 12 residues. V lost 5 bases to trimming and J lost 4 bases; unmatched junction nucleotides: 2. The chain's CDR3 is CSASTGADTQYF. CDR3 coding DNA: TGCAGTGCTTCGACAGGGGCAGATACGCAGTATTTT.

In this sample, this clonotype turned up once. The chain links TRBV15 to TRBJ2-4, with 7 bases that match TRBD1. Germline trimming cut 1 base from V and 9 bases from J; bases unmatched to any gene: 12. Germline V gene data show CDR1 as LNHNV and CDR2 as YYDKDF (reference sequence). The CDR3 runs 16 residues. The CDR3 DNA follows: TGTGCCACCAGCAGAGGAGGTTCGGAGGACAGGAGCATTCAGTACTTC. This sequence encodes CATSRGGSEDRSIQYF.

V is TRBV4-2 and J is TRBJ2-1, with TRBD2 identical over 12 bases. CDR3 length: 16 residues. Germline CDR1 and CDR2: LGHNA and YNFKEQ. Losses at the gene ends were 2 bases for V and 4 bases for J; bases not matched to a gene: 3. In DNA, the CDR3 is TGTGCCAGCAGCCAACAGACTAGCGGGGGTTACAATGAGCAGTTCTTC. Amino acid sequence: CASSQQTSGGYNEQFF.

This clonotype has a handful of counts. The chain couples TRBV9 to TRBJ2-6; a possible D gene is TRBD2 (5 bases). The CDR3 spans 18 residues. CDR1 is SGDLS and CDR2 is YYNGEE in the germline V gene. V lost 3 bases and J 0 bases, leaving 16 bases between the germline ends. The CDR3 DNA reads TGTGCCAGCAGCGACGACATGAGGGAACCCTCTGGGGCCAACGTCCTGACTTTC. Translated, it gives CASSDDMREPSGANVLTF.

This chain uses TRBV29-1 with TRBJ2-5; 12 bases are a match to TRBD2. Germline loops: CDR1 SQVTM, CDR2 ANQGSEA. The CDR3 has 16 residues. The ends lost 1 base at V and 0 bases at J; junction bases unmatched: 3. The CDR3 sequence is CSVEGTSGDYQETQYF. For the CDR3, the DNA is TGCAGCGTTGAAGGGACTAGCGGGGACTACCAAGAGACCCAGTACTTC.

The V and J genes are TRBV15 and TRBJ2-3; perhaps TRBD1 as D (5 bases). CDR3 length: 14 amino acids. Trimming left V 0 bases short and J 3 bases short, with 7 bases between. Germline loops: CDR1 LNHNV, CDR2 YYDKDF (reference sequence). The CDR3 nucleotides are TGTGCCACCAGCAGAGAGGCAGGGACAGATACGCAGTATTTT. It codes for CATSREAGTDTQYF. Looking up the rest from reference TRBV15 and TRBJ2-3 gives the full variable domain: DAMVIQNPRYQVTQFGKPVTLSCSQTLNHNVMYWYQQKSSQAPKLLFHYYDKDFNNEADTPDNFQSRRPNTSFCFLDIRSPGLGDTAMYLCATSREAGTDTQYFGPGTRLTVL.

J is TRBJ2-7 and V is TRBV6-5, with D maybe TRBD1 (6 bases). The CDR3 is made up of 14 amino acids. Trimming shortened V by 7 bases and J by 4 bases, and 17 bases separated the two germline ends. Germline CDR1 reads MNHEY; CDR2 reads SVGAGI. CDR3 sequence (DNA): TGTGCCAGCACCCAGCGCTCAGGGGATTACGAGCAGTACTTC. This gives the protein CASTQRSGDYEQYF.

This clonotype was picked up a small number of times. V usage is TRBV29-1 and J usage is TRBJ2-4; 9 bases line up with TRBD2. The V and J ends lost 5 bases and 5 bases, in that order; junction bases with no gene match: 1. This CDR3 comprises 12 residues. The germline CDR1 and CDR2 sequences are SQVTM and ANQGSEA. CDR3 region: CSVIAGENIQYF. CDR3 sequence (DNA): TGCAGCGTTATAGCGGGGGAAAACATTCAGTACTTC.

The chain has TRBV28 and TRBJ2-7; D may be TRBD1 (5 bases). The germline V and J ends were trimmed by 5 bases and 3 bases, with 14 bases remaining between them. The germline V gene has CDR1 MDHEN and CDR2 SYDVKM. This CDR3 has 14 amino acids. CDR3 in DNA: TGTGCCAGCAGTGCGAGACAGACCAACTACGAGCAGTACTTC. Translation: CASSARQTNYEQYF.

This clonotype appeared a few times. The chain uses TRBV7-8 and TRBJ2-4, with D unclear. Looked up from germline, CDR1 is SGHVS and CDR2 is FQNEAQ. The CDR3 loop spans 17 amino acids. Deletions cut 5 bases from V and 2 bases from J, with 19 bases between. CDR3 sequence (DNA): TGTGCCAGCAGCGCCTTCTACGCCGCTGTTCCCAAAAACATTCAGTACTTC. Translated, it gives CASSAFYAAVPKNIQYF.

The rearrangement links TRBV6-5 to TRBJ2-3, with 11 positions matching TRBD1. The V gene's germline CDR1 is MNHEY and CDR2 SVGAGI. Trimming at V came to 4 bases and at J to 4 bases, leaving 10 bases not matched to a gene. The CDR3 sequence is 17 residues long. CDR3 DNA sequence: TGTGCCAGCAGTTCCGATCCCGGGACAGGGGGTTCAGATACGCAGTATTTT. Protein product: CASSSDPGTGGSDTQYF.

This rearrangement joins TRBV12-3 or TRBV12-4 to TRBJ2-7, with D possibly being TRBD1 (6 bases). This CDR3 is built from 16 residues. V was clipped by 1 base and J by 9 bases, with 22 bases between them. For the CDR3, the DNA is TGTGCCAGCAGTTTAGAGGGGACAAGGGCGCTGATCGGGCAGTACTTC. Residues: CASSLEGTRALIGQYF.

Comment on this clonotype: The junction does not match germline at one end; this may be a read error. The chain uses TRBV6-6 and TRBJ2-7, with D perhaps TRBD1 or TRBD2 (5 bases each). The CDR3 contains 16 residues. Germline CDR1 and CDR2: MNHNY and SVGAGI (reference sequence). The CDR3: CASRNTGTTTGYGQYF. CDR3 nucleotide sequence: TGTGCCAGCAGAAATACCGGGACCACCACTGGCTACGGGCAGTACTTC.

The chain uses TRBV5-1 and TRBJ2-3; 9 bases align to TRBD2. CDR1 and CDR2 (germline): SGHRS, YFSETQ. J gave up 4 bases and V 5 bases, and 8 bases lay outside the gene matches. This CDR3 has 15 residues. The DNA of the CDR3 is TGCGCCAGCAGTTTAGCGGGGGCGATCCCAGATACGCAGTATTTT. Translated, it gives CASSLAGAIPDTQYF.

The sample holds a few counts of this clonotype. The chain links TRBV27 to TRBJ1-2; D call uncertain. Germline lookup yields CDR1 MNHEY and CDR2 SMNVEV (reference sequence). The CDR3 covers 13 residues. V shed 3 bases and J shed 8 bases, with 13 bases lying between them. In nucleotides, the CDR3 is TGTGCCAGCAGTTTCGGACGAGGTCGGGGCTACACCTTC. Protein sequence: CASSFGRGRGYTF.

The V gene is TRBV7-2, the J gene TRBJ2-1; 7 bases agree with TRBD2. The CDR3 is 16 amino acids. V was clipped by 4 bases and J by 2 bases; unmatched bases: 8. Germline CDR1 is SGHTA and CDR2 is FQGNSA. The CDR3: CASSSPGGTTYNEQFF. The CDR3 DNA sequence: TGTGCCAGCAGCTCGCCCGGGGGGACTACCTACAATGAGCAGTTCTTC.

This clonotype appeared once. The chain uses TRBV2 and TRBJ1-2; tentatively, D is TRBD1 (6 bases). Trimming pared 7 bases from V and 2 bases from J, leaving 14 bases between. The V gene's germline CDR1 is SNHLY and CDR2 FYNNEI. The CDR3 extends over 14 amino acids. The chain's CDR3 is CASTPGQKNYGYTF. The CDR3 DNA reads as TGTGCCAGCACCCCGGGACAAAAAAACTATGGCTACACCTTC.

This clonotype was observed a single time. This sequence joins TRBV20-1 and TRBJ2-4; D is uncertain. The DNA end is a closer match to TRBJ2-7, so the J assignment may be wrong. Germline CDR1 DFQATT, CDR2 SNEGSKA (reference sequence). The CDR3 is 15 amino acids. The CDR3 region is CSARGEPGHPYEQYF. The CDR3 DNA follows: TGCAGTGCTAGAGGTGAGCCAGGCCACCCCTACGAGCAGTACTTC.

The rearrangement joins TRBV2 to TRBJ2-3; 9 nucleotides line up with TRBD2. Germline CDR1 reads SNHLY; CDR2 reads FYNNEI. The CDR3 runs to 13 residues. After removal of 8 bases from V and 4 bases from J, the junction contained 4 bases not matched to a gene. The CDR3: CASGAGGPDTQYF. In nucleotides, the CDR3 is TGTGCCAGCGGAGCGGGGGGCCCAGATACGCAGTATTTT.

In its sample, this clonotype was seen many times. The chain is built from TRBV29-1 and TRBJ2-1, with TRBD2 matching 9 bases. The CDR3 consists of 14 residues. Germline lookup yields CDR1 SQVTM and CDR2 ANQGSEA. CDR3 residues: CTTKSGGSYNEQFF. The CDR3 DNA reads as TGCACCACAAAAAGCGGGGGGTCCTACAATGAGCAGTTCTTC.